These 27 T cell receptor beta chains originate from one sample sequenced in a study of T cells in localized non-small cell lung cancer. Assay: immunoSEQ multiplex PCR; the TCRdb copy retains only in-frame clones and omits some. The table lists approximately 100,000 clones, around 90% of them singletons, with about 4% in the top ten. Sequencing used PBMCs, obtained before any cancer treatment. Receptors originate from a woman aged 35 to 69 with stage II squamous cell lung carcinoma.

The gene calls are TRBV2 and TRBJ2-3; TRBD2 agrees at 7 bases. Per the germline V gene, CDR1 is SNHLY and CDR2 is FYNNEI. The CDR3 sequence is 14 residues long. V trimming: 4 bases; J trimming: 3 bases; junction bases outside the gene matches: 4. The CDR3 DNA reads TGTGCCAGCAGTGGGGCGGGAGCGACAGATACGCAGTATTTT. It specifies CASSGAGATDTQYF.

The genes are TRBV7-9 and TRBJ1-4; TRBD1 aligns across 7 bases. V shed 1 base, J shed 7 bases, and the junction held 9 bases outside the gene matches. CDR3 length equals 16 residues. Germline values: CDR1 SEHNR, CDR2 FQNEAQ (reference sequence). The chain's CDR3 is CASSLGGQFFGEKLFF. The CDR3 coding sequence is TGTGCCAGCAGCTTAGGGGGACAGTTCTTTGGTGAAAAACTGTTTTTT.

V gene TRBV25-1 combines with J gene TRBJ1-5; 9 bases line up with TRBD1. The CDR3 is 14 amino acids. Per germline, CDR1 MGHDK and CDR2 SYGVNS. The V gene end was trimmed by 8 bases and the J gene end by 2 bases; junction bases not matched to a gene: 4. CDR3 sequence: CASAGQGGNQPQHF. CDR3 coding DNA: TGTGCCAGCGCGGGACAGGGTGGCAATCAGCCCCAGCATTTT.

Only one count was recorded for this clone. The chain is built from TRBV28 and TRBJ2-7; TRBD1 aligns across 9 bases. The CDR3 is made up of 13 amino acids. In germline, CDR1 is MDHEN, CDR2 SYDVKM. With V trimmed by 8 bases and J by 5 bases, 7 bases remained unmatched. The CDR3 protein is CASSGQGSDEQYF. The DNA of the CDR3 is TGTGCCAGCTCGGGACAGGGTAGCGACGAGCAGTACTTC. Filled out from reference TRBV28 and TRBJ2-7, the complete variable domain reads DVKVTQSSRYLVKRTGEKVFLECVQDMDHENMFWYRQDPGLGLRLIYFSYDVKMKEKGDIPEGYSVSREKKERFSLILESASTNQTSMYLCASSGQGSDEQYFGPGTRLTVT.

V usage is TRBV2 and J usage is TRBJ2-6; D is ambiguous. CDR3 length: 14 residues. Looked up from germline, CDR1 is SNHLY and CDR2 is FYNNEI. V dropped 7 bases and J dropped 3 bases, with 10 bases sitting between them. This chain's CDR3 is CASTGTGGANVLTF. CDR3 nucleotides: TGTGCCAGCACGGGTACGGGTGGGGCCAACGTCCTGACTTTC.

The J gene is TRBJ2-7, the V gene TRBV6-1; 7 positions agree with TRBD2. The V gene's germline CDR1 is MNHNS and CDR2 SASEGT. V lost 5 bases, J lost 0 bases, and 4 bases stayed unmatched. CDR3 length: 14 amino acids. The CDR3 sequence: CASSRTGGSYEQYF. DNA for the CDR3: TGTGCCAGCAGTAGGACGGGAGGCTCCTACGAGCAGTACTTC.

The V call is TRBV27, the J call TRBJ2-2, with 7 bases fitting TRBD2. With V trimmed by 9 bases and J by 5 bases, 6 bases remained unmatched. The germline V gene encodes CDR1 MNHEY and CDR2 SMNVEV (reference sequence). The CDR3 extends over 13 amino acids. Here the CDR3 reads CASGLGGTGELFF. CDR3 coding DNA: TGTGCCAGTGGGCTCGGGGGGACCGGGGAGCTGTTTTTT.

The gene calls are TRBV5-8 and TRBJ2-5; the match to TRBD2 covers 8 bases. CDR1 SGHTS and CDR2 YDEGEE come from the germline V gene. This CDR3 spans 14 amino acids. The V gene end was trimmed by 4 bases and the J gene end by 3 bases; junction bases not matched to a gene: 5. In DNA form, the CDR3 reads TGTGCCAGCAGCCCCGGGACTAGAGAAGAGACCCAGTACTTC. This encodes CASSPGTREETQYF.

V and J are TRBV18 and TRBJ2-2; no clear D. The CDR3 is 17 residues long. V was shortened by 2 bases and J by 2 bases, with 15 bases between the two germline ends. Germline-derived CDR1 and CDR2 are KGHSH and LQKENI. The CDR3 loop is CASSPILVSGNTGELFF. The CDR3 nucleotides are TGTGCCAGCTCACCAATATTAGTGTCTGGAAACACCGGGGAGCTGTTTTTT.

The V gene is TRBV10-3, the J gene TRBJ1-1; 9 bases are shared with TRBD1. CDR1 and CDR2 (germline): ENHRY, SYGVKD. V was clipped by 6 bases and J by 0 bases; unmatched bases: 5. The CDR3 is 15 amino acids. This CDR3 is CAIRKGQGLNTEAFF. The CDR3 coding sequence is TGTGCCATCAGAAAGGGACAGGGTTTGAACACTGAAGCTTTCTTT.

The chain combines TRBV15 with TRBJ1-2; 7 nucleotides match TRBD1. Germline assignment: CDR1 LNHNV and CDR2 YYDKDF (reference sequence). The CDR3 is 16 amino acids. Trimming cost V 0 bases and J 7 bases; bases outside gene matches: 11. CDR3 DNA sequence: TGTGCCACCAGCAGAGATTTAACAGGGGCCCTCTCTGGCTACACCTTC. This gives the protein CATSRDLTGALSGYTF.

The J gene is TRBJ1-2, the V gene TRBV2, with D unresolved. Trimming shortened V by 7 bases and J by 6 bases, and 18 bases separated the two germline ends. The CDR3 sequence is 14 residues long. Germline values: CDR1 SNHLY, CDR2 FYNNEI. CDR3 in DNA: TGTGCCAGCACCGGGAGGGCGGTTCTGAATGGCTACACCTTC. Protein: CASTGRAVLNGYTF. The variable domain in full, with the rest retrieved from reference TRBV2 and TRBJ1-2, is EPEVTQTPSHQVTQMGQEVILRCVPISNHLYFYWYRQILGQKVEFLVSFYNNEISEKSEIFDDQFSVERPDGSNFTLKIRSTKLEDSAMYFCASTGRAVLNGYTFGSGTRLTVV.

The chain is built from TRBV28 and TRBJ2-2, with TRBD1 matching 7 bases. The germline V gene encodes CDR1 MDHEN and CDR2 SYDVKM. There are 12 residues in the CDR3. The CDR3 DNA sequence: TGTGCGGGGCAGGGGGACACCGGGGAGCTGTTTTTT. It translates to CAGQGDTGELFF.

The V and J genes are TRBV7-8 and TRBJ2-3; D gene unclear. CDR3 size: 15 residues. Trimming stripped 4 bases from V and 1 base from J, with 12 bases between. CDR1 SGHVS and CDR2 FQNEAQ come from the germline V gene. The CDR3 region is CASSSYTPGTDTQYF. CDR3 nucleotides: TGTGCCAGCAGCTCGTACACCCCTGGCACAGATACGCAGTATTTT.

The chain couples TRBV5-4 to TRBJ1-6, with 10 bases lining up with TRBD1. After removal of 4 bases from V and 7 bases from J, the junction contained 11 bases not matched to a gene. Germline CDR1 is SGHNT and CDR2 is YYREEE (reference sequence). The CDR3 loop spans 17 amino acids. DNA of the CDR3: TGTGCCAGCAGCGTTACCGGGACAGGGGTCTGGAATTCACCCCTCCACTTT. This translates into CASSVTGTGVWNSPLHF.

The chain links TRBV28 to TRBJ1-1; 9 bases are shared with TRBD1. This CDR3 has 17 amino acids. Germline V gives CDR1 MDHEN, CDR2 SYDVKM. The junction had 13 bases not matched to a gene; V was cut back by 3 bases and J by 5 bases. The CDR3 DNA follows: TGTGCCAGCAGTTTGAATCGACAGGGGGGAAGTAGAACTGAAGCTTTCTTT. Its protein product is CASSLNRQGGSRTEAFF.

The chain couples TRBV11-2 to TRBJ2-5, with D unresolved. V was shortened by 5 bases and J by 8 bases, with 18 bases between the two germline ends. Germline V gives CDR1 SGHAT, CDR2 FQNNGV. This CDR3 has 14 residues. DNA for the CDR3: TGTGCCAGCAGCCCCCTCAGTGGTAACCTAACCCAGTACTTC. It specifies CASSPLSGNLTQYF.

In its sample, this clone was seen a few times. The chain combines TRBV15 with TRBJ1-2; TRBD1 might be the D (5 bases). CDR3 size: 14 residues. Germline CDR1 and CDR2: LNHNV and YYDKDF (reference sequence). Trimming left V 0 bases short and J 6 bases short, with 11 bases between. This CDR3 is CATSRDGPRDGYTF. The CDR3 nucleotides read TGTGCCACCAGCAGAGACGGACCCAGGGATGGCTACACCTTC. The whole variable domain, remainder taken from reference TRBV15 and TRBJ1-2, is DAMVIQNPRYQVTQFGKPVTLSCSQTLNHNVMYWYQQKSSQAPKLLFHYYDKDFNNEADTPDNFQSRRPNTSFCFLDIRSPGLGDTAMYLCATSRDGPRDGYTFGSGTRLTVV.

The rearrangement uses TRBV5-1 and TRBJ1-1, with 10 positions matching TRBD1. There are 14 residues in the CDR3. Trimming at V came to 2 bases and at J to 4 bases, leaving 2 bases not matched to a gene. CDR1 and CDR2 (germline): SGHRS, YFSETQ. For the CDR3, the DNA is TGCGCCAGCAGCTTAAGGACAGGGGGCACTGAAGCTTTCTTT. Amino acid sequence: CASSLRTGGTEAFF.

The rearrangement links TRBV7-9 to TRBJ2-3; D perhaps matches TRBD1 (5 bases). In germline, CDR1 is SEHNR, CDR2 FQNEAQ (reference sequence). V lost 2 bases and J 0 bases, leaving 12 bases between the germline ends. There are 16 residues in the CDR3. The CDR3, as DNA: TGTGCCAGCAGCTTAATAGGGGCCTCTAGCACAGATACGCAGTATTTT. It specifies CASSLIGASSTDTQYF.

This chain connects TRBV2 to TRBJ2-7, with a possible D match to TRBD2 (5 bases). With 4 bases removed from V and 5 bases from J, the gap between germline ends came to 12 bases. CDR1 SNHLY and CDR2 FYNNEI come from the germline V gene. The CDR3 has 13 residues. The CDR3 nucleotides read TGTGCCAGCAGTGTAATGGGAGTCGACGAGCAGTACTTC. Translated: CASSVMGVDEQYF.

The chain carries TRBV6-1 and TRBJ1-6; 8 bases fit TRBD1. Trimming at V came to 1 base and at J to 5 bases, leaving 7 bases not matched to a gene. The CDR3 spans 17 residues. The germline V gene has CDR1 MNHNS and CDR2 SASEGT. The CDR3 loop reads CASSEGRGRVDNSPLHF. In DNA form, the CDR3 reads TGTGCCAGCAGTGAAGGCAGGGGGCGGGTTGATAATTCACCCCTCCACTTT.

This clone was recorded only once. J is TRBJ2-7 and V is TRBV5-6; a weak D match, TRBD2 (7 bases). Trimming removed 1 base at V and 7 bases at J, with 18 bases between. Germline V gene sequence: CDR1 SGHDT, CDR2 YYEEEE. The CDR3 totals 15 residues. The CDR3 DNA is TGTGCCAGCAGCTTGATCGGGGGGCGTTTAGAAGAGCAGTACTTC. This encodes CASSLIGGRLEEQYF.

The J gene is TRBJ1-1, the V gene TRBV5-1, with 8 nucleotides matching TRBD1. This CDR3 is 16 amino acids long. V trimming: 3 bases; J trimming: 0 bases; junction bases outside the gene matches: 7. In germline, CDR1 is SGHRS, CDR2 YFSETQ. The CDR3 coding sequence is TGCGCCAGCAGCTGGGACAGGCTCGGGCTGAACACTGAAGCTTTCTTT. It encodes CASSWDRLGLNTEAFF.

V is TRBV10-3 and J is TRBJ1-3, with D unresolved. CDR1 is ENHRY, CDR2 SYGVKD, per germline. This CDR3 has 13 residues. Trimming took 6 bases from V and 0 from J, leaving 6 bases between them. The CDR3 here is CAIRWDSGNTIYF. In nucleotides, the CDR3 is TGTGCCATCAGGTGGGACTCTGGAAACACCATATATTTT.

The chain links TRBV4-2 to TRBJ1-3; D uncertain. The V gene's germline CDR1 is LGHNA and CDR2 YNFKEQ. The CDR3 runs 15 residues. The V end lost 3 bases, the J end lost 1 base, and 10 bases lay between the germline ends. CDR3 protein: CASSQTTSSGNTIYF. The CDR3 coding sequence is TGTGCCAGCAGCCAGACGACATCTTCTGGAAACACCATATATTTT.

CDR3 in amino acids: CASSSGGAKTDTQYF. The CDR3 region has the DNA TGTGCCAGCAGCTCCGGGGGGGCCAAGACAGATACGCAGTATTTT. The chain joins TRBV11-1 to TRBJ2-3; the match to TRBD2 covers 8 bases. The CDR3 has 15 amino acids. The J segment lost 3 bases and the V segment lost 4 bases, leaving 6 bases of the junction unmatched. Germline V gene sequence: CDR1 SGHAT, CDR2 FQDESV (reference sequence).